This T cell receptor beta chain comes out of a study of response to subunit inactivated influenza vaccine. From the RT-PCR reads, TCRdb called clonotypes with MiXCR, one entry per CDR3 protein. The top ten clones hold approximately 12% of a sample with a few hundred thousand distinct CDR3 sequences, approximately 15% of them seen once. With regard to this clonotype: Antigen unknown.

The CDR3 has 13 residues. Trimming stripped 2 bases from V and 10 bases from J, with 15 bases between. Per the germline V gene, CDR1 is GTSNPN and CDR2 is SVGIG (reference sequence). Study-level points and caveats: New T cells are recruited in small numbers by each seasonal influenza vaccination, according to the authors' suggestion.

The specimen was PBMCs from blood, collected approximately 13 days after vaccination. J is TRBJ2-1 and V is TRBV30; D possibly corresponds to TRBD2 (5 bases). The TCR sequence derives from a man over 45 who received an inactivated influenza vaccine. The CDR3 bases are TGTGCCTGGAGTCGAGGGTGGAGACTAGAGCAGTTCTTC. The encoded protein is CAWSRGWRLEQFF.